This TCR beta chain was sequenced for a study of blood T cell repertoires in COVID-19. This CDR3 has 12 residues. J lost 5 bases, V lost 7 bases, and 4 bases had no gene match. Germline V gene lookup returns CDR1 ENHRY and CDR2 SYGVKD. Libraries were prepared by immunoSEQ multiplex PCR; TCRdb keeps only in-frame clonotypes and omits some of them. The table records about 320,000 clones, roughly nine tenths of them present only once. The clonotype was recovered from a woman under 40 who had been exposed to COVID-19. The sequenced sample was PBMCs or T cells enriched from blood (not recorded which). V usage is TRBV10-3 and J usage is TRBJ1-2, with 7 bases fitting TRBD1. For the CDR3, the DNA is TGTGCCATCACCGCGACAGGGTATGGCTACACCTTC. Translated: CAITATGYGYTF.